One sample yielded the 11 T cell receptor beta chains listed below, sequenced in a study of cytomegalovirus exposure and HLA in healthy donors (dated by TCRdb to the late 2010s). The method behind the library was the immunoSEQ multiplex PCR assay. The multiplex PCR relied on a mix of 60 forward primers for TCR Vbeta segments and 13 reverse primers for TCR Jbeta segments. The source is immuneACCESS, and TCRdb retained only in-frame sequences with V and J called. Part of the clones is not carried over; for the studies checked, unresolved V genes explain less than half of this, and the remainder is unexplained. This sample comprises over 200,000 clones, 60% to 80% of them detected only once. Clones ranked in the top ten supply under 2% of the sample. The sequenced sample was PBMCs. Every receptor here comes from a woman aged 25 to 39 in good health and CMV-seronegative.

V gene TRBV5-4 combines with J gene TRBJ1-2; D not resolved. V was pared by 2 bases and J by 5 bases, with 16 bases between. The CDR3 has 15 amino acids. Looked up from germline, CDR1 is SGHNT and CDR2 is YYREEE (reference sequence). CDR3 sequence reads: CASSFGDRETYGYTF. CDR3 sequence (DNA): TGTGCCAGCAGCTTTGGAGACCGCGAAACTTATGGCTACACCTTC. Full variable domain (outside the CDR3, taken from reference TRBV5-4 and TRBJ1-2): ETGVTQSPTHLIKTRGQQVTLRCSSQSGHNTVSWYQQALGQGPQFIFQYYREEENGRGNFPPRFSGLQFPNYSSELNVNALELDDSALYLCASSFGDRETYGYTFGSGTRLTVV.

The rearrangement uses TRBV30 and TRBJ1-1; 9 bases map to TRBD1. The CDR3 has 16 residues. The germline V gene has CDR1 GTSNPN and CDR2 SVGIG (reference sequence). Germline trimming cut 4 bases from V and 0 bases from J; bases unmatched to any gene: 9. CDR3 DNA: TGTGCCTGGAAACGACAGGGGGGTTTTATGAACACTGAAGCTTTCTTT. It yields the protein CAWKRQGGFMNTEAFF.

This chain joins TRBV6-1 and TRBJ2-5; D is unresolved. Trimming removed 1 base at V and 5 bases at J, with 5 bases between. CDR1 and CDR2 (germline): MNHNS, SASEGT. The CDR3 loop spans 12 amino acids. CDR3 region: CASSEVVETQYF. The CDR3 DNA reads as TGTGCCAGCAGTGAAGTCGTGGAGACCCAGTACTTC.

The rearrangement links TRBV2 to TRBJ1-1, with unresolved D. The CDR3 extends over 10 amino acids. CDR1 is SNHLY, CDR2 FYNNEI, per germline. Trimming removed 7 bases from V and 8 bases from J, with 8 bases in between. The CDR3 here is CASTKHEAFF. CDR3 coding DNA: TGTGCCAGCACCAAACACGAAGCTTTCTTT.

The chain links TRBV6-5 to TRBJ2-5; 7 bases are a match to TRBD2. Germline lookup yields CDR1 MNHEY and CDR2 SVGAGI. Trimming removed 6 bases from V and 4 bases from J; junction bases left unmatched: 8. This CDR3 is 14 amino acids long. Here the CDR3 DNA reads TGTGCCAGCAGCTACCGTTCGGGGGGAGAGACCCAGTACTTC. Amino acid sequence: CASSYRSGGETQYF.

As to this clone: One end of the junction fails to match germline, which may point to a read error. This chain links TRBV27 with TRBJ2-6, with 7 bases lining up with TRBD2. The length of the CDR3 is 19 residues. Germline V gene sequence: CDR1 MNHEY, CDR2 SMNVEV (reference sequence). CDR3 protein: CASTLGGLAVYSGANVLTF. The CDR3 coding sequence is TGTGCCAGCACTTTAGGTGGCCTAGCGGTCTACTCTGGGGCCAACGTCCTGACTTTC.

Regarding this clone: Relative to the germline gene, one junction end is altered; a read error may explain this. V gene TRBV10-3 combines with J gene TRBJ2-1; 9 bases agree with TRBD2. CDR1 and CDR2 (germline): ENHRY, SYGVKD. CDR3 length: 15 amino acids. The CDR3 DNA reads TGTGCCATCAGTGACGGGACTAGCTCCCACAATGAGCAGTTCTTC. This encodes CAISDGTSSHNEQFF.

The V and J genes are TRBV21-1 and TRBJ2-5; the DNA was not used to check the table's D call, TRBD2. TRBV21-1 is marked as a pseudogene. CDR3 length equals 16 residues. CDR3 sequence reads: CASSKEVGGISETQYF. The CDR3 DNA sequence: TGTGCCAGCAGCAAAGAAGTCGGGGGGATCTCGGAGACCCAGTACTTC.

V is TRBV7-3 and J is TRBJ1-1, with TRBD1 identical over 9 bases. The CDR3 is made up of 13 amino acids. J was trimmed by 6 bases and V by 3 bases; bases with no gene match: 2. The germline V gene encodes CDR1 SGHTA and CDR2 FQGTGA. CDR3 protein: CASSFTGGSEAFF. The CDR3 DNA reads TGTGCCAGCAGCTTTACAGGGGGCTCTGAAGCTTTCTTT.

Comment on this clone: The junction shows a germline mismatch at one end, possibly a read error. The chain links TRBV6-6 to TRBJ1-2; D is undetermined. CDR1 and CDR2 (germline): MNHNY, SVGAGI (reference sequence). The CDR3 is 14 amino acids. The CDR3 is CASSYSHGGSHFSF. The CDR3 DNA is TGTGCCAGCAGTTACTCGCACGGAGGGTCCCATTTCTCCTTC.

There are a few counts of this clone. Mismatch with germline at one junction end may stem from a read error. The rearrangement joins TRBV12-5 to TRBJ1-1, with D possibly being TRBD1 (5 bases). Germline lookup yields CDR1 LGHNT and CDR2 FRNRAP. The CDR3 extends over 18 amino acids. The CDR3 reads CASGLSPGIGSKSTEAFF. CDR3 DNA sequence: TGTGCTAGTGGTTTGTCCCCAGGGATTGGGTCTAAGAGCACTGAAGCTTTCTTC.